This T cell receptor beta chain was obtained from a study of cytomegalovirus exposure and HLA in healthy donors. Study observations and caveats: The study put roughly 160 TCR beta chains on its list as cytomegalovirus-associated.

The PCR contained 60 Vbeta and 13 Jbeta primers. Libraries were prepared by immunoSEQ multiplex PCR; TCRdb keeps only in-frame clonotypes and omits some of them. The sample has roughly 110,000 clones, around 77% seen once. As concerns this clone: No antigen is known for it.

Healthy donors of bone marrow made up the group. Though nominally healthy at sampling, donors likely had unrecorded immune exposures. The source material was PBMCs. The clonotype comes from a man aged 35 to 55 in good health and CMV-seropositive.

The CDR3: CASSDSGYGYTF. The CDR3 coding sequence is TGTGCCAGCAGTGACTCGGGGTATGGCTACACCTTC. The chain joins TRBV2 to TRBJ1-2; D uncertain. Germline-derived CDR1 and CDR2 are SNHLY and FYNNEI. The CDR3 length is 12 residues. Trimming left V 3 bases short and J 5 bases short, with 7 bases between.